The present T cell receptor beta chain was sequenced within a study of graft-versus-host responses after intestinal transplantation. At the level of the study: All of the recipients had induction that used anti-thymocyte globulin, then tacrolimus and steroids for around 3 years. Study conclusions and caveats: Allografts from individuals with graft-donor T cell macrochimerism displayed high graft-versus-host to host-versus-graft clonal ratios. The recipient marrow held GvH clones, and some of them showed up first in ileum or blood. Among circulating GvH clones, peak levels were associated with early post-transplant declines in HvG clones.

Assay: immunoSEQ multiplex PCR; the TCRdb copy retains only in-frame clones and omits some. The repertoire includes under 140,000 clones, 85% to 95% of them detected once, and around 0.55% sits in the top ten. This clone was recorded once. Its antigen is still unknown. The specimen comprised unstimulated CD8+ T cells sorted from spleen or lymph node cells, sampled before intestinal transplant. The origin of this receptor is a human donor who received an intestinal transplant.

CDR3 sequence (DNA): TGTGCCAGCAGTTGGTGGGGTCCGGGAAACACCATATATTTT. It is translated as CASSWWGPGNTIYF. The V gene is TRBV25-1, the J gene TRBJ1-3; unclear D gene. Trimming took 5 bases from V and 4 from J, leaving 12 bases between them. The CDR3 covers 14 residues. Germline loops: CDR1 MGHDK, CDR2 SYGVNS.